The next 20 T cell receptor beta chains were all read from a single sample in a study of metastatic and nonmetastatic thyroid tumors. All patients reached thyroid surgery having received no treatment beforehand. MiXCR was used by TCRdb to re-call the PCR reads. This table has under 95,000 clones, around 7.8% appearing once. Material: blood. Receptor source: a female donor with papillary thyroid cancer or a benign thyroid nodule (not recorded which). Some clones in this sample may be carry-over from other donors' samples.

This clone was recorded at least ten times. V usage is TRBV18 and J usage is TRBJ1-5; tentatively, D is TRBD1 (5 bases). CDR1 is KGHSH, CDR2 LQKENI, per germline. The length of the CDR3 is 18 residues. V was shortened by 3 bases and J by 0 bases, with 18 bases between the two germline ends. CDR3 bases: TGTGCCAGCTCACCTCGGGCAGGGAAATTCTATAGCAATCAGCCCCAGCATTTT. Protein product: CASSPRAGKFYSNQPQHF.

This clone occurred a few times. The junction and the germline gene differ at one end; a read error may be behind it. Other nucleotide sequences from this sample produce the same CDR3. The rearrangement uses TRBV7-3 and TRBJ2-5; D is uncertain. The CDR3 length is 11 residues. Germline values: CDR1 SGHTA, CDR2 FQGTGA. As DNA, the CDR3 is TGCGCCAGTCACTCCCAAGAGACACAGTACTTC. It translates to CASHSQETQYF.

This clone was counted many times. The V gene is TRBV10-3, the J gene TRBJ1-1, with D perhaps TRBD1 (5 bases). CDR3 length: 13 residues. Germline CDR1 and CDR2: ENHRY and SYGVKD. V lost 0 bases to trimming and J lost 9 bases, with 11 bases between them. The CDR3 nucleotides are TGTGCCATCAGTGAGTCGGGGCGGTCACAAGCTTTCTTT. It encodes CAISESGRSQAFF.

In this sample, this clone is medium-sized. The chain is built from TRBV6-1 and TRBJ2-7; 11 nucleotides line up with TRBD2. The CDR3 sequence is 16 residues long. Germline CDR1 and CDR2: MNHNS and SASEGT. V was clipped by 5 bases and J by 5 bases; unmatched bases: 11. Written as DNA, the CDR3 is TGTGCCAGCAGTAGACTAGCGGGGATTGGCGGCCACGAGCAGTACTTC. Encoded protein: CASSRLAGIGGHEQYF.

At least ten counts were recorded for this clone. J is TRBJ1-2 and V is TRBV25-1; TRBD1 is a possible D gene (5 bases). The V end lost 3 bases, the J end lost 4 bases, and 15 bases lay between the germline ends. The CDR3 spans 15 residues. CDR1 and CDR2 (germline): MGHDK, SYGVNS. The CDR3 protein is CASSDPGGKVYGYTF. The CDR3 DNA is TGTGCCAGCAGTGACCCCGGGGGAAAGGTCTATGGCTACACCTTC.

This clone was recorded at least ten times. This chain uses TRBV7-9 with TRBJ2-7, with D maybe TRBD1 (6 bases). CDR1 and CDR2 (germline): SEHNR, FQNEAQ (reference sequence). The CDR3 covers 14 residues. V shed 5 bases and J shed 2 bases, with 13 bases lying between them. This CDR3 is CASSPHREPYEQYF. The DNA for the CDR3 is TGTGCCAGCAGCCCCCACAGGGAGCCCTACGAGCAGTACTTC.

The sample holds a few counts of this clone. The rearrangement uses TRBV11-2 and TRBJ2-7; 9 bases are shared with TRBD1. From germline, CDR1 is SGHAT and CDR2 FQNNGV. This CDR3 has 16 residues. After removal of 8 bases from V and 1 base from J, the junction contained 12 bases not matched to a gene. CDR3 region: CASSNTGTGNSYEQYF. The CDR3, as DNA: TGTGCCAGCTCCAATACCGGGACAGGGAATTCCTACGAGCAGTACTTC.

This clone was detected many times. J is TRBJ2-1 and V is TRBV3-1, with TRBD2 identical over 9 bases. This CDR3 comprises 13 residues. Trimming at V came to 3 bases and at J to 11 bases, leaving 5 bases not matched to a gene. CDR1 LGHDT and CDR2 YNNKEL come from the germline V gene (reference sequence). Here the CDR3 reads CASSHKAGGQQFF. The DNA for the CDR3 is TGTGCCAGCAGCCATAAAGCGGGGGGCCAGCAGTTCTTC.

In this sample, this clone turned up a few times. This rearrangement joins TRBV9 to TRBJ1-1; a weak D match, TRBD1 (5 bases). The CDR3 spans 14 residues. CDR1 is SGDLS and CDR2 is YYNGEE in the germline V gene. V lost 0 bases, J lost 0 bases, and 6 bases lay in between. Here the CDR3 DNA reads TGTGCCAGCAGCGTAGGGGGGATGAACACTGAAGCTTTCTTT. This translates into CASSVGGMNTEAFF.

This clone was seen a few times. This chain links TRBV30 with TRBJ2-7; tentatively, D is TRBD1 or TRBD2 (5 bases each). V was pared by 3 bases and J by 0 bases, with 12 bases between. The CDR3 consists of 14 residues. Per germline, CDR1 GTSNPN and CDR2 SVGIG (reference sequence). In DNA form, the CDR3 reads TGTGCCTGGAGGGTCGGGGCCAGCTCCTACGAGCAGTACTTC. This codes for CAWRVGASSYEQYF. Using reference TRBV30 and TRBJ2-7 for the parts outside the CDR3, the full variable domain is SQTIHQWPATLVQPVGSPLSLECTVEGTSNPNLYWYRQAAGRGLQLLFYSVGIGQISSEVPQNLSASRPQDRQFILSSKKLLLSDSGFYLCAWRVGASSYEQYFGPGTRLTVT.

This clone was detected many times. V gene TRBV6-4 combines with J gene TRBJ2-1; tentative D call: TRBD1 (6 bases). This CDR3 has 16 amino acids. V lost 0 bases to trimming and J lost 8 bases, with 17 bases between them. Germline V lookup: CDR1 MRHNA, CDR2 SNTAGT. The DNA for the CDR3 is TGTGCCAGCAGTGACTCTGGCAGGGGAGAAACCTATGAGCAGTTCTTC. As protein: CASSDSGRGETYEQFF.

This clone has more than one count but fewer than ten. Being one base from a much bigger clone, this may be a read error. The chain is built from TRBV15 and TRBJ1-6; 8 bases line up with TRBD1. The J segment lost 7 bases and the V segment lost 8 bases, leaving 4 bases of the junction unmatched. The CDR3 is 13 amino acids. Germline CDR1 reads LNHNV; CDR2 reads YYDKDF (reference sequence). The CDR3 here is CATGGTGNSPLHF. DNA of the CDR3: TGTGCCACCGGCGGGACAGGAAATTCACCCCTCCACTTT.

The chain links TRBV20-1 to TRBJ1-4; the D is unclear. Trimming removed 6 bases from V and 0 bases from J, with 5 bases in between. The V gene's germline CDR1 is DFQATT and CDR2 SNEGSKA (reference sequence). This CDR3 comprises 12 residues. The CDR3 region is CSAQTTNEKLFF. Here the CDR3 DNA reads TGCAGTGCGCAGACAACTAATGAAAAACTGTTTTTT.

This clone was seen at least ten times. The genes are TRBV19 and TRBJ1-6; D is unclear. The CDR3 extends over 16 amino acids. CDR1 and CDR2 from the germline V gene are LNHDA and SQIVND (reference sequence). V lost 5 bases and J lost 6, with 17 bases in between. The chain's CDR3 is CASSARRGVGNSPLHF. DNA for the CDR3: TGTGCCAGTAGTGCCCGACGCGGGGTGGGTAATTCACCCCTCCACTTT.

This clone was observed a handful of times. Within the sample, other DNA sequences also encode this same CDR3. The chain uses TRBV12-3 or TRBV12-4 and TRBJ1-1, with TRBD1 as a possible D gene (6 bases). The CDR3 has 15 residues. V dropped 1 base and J dropped 1 base, with 10 bases sitting between them. Here the CDR3 DNA reads TGTGCCAGCAGTTTAGTTCAGGGGACGAACACTGAAGCTTTCTTT. This codes for CASSLVQGTNTEAFF.

This clone occurred a few times. The rearrangement links TRBV10-2 to TRBJ1-2; maybe TRBD1 (5 bases). This CDR3 has 17 residues. V was clipped by 6 bases and J by 0 bases, with 20 bases between them. The germline gives CDR1 WSHSY, CDR2 SAAADI. CDR3 nucleotides: TGCGCCAGCAGGGACTTTAGGGGCGGAAGTCCTAACTATGGCTACACCTTC. As protein: CASRDFRGGSPNYGYTF.

This clone was detected many times. The rearrangement joins TRBV27 to TRBJ2-1, with D uncertain. The germline CDR1 and CDR2 sequences are MNHEY and SMNVEV (reference sequence). Trimming stripped 6 bases from V and 0 bases from J, with 9 bases between. The CDR3 has 14 residues. The CDR3 DNA reads as TGTGCCAGCAGGGACGGCAGCTCCTACAATGAGCAGTTCTTC. Its protein is CASRDGSSYNEQFF.

This clone occurred many times. The chain employs TRBV28 and TRBJ1-4; 10 nucleotides agree with TRBD1. Germline V gene sequence: CDR1 MDHEN, CDR2 SYDVKM. J lost 7 bases, V lost 6 bases, and 2 bases had no gene match. The CDR3 runs to 13 residues. CDR3 bases: TGTGCCAGCAGCCGGGACAGGGGTGAAAAACTGTTTTTT. Protein product: CASSRDRGEKLFF.

This clone was observed many times. V gene TRBV6-1 combines with J gene TRBJ2-2; TRBD2 aligns across 12 bases. This CDR3 is built from 17 residues. Germline lookup yields CDR1 MNHNS and CDR2 SASEGT. V lost 7 bases to trimming and J lost 2 bases; unmatched junction nucleotides: 8. The CDR3 protein is CASTETSGGPNTGELFF. In nucleotides, the CDR3 is TGTGCCAGCACGGAGACTAGCGGGGGCCCTAACACCGGGGAGCTGTTTTTT.

This clone came up a few times. A much more abundant neighbour one base away suggests this may be a read error. This chain links TRBV14 with TRBJ2-7; D might be TRBD1 or TRBD2, each matching 5 bases. V lost 4 bases and J lost 7, with 14 bases in between. The length of the CDR3 is 13 residues. Germline values: CDR1 SGHDN, CDR2 FVKESK. CDR3 coding DNA: TGTGCCAGCAGCCCCCTGACCTGGGGGGAGCAGTACTTC. Residues: CASSPLTWGEQYF.